This T cell receptor (beta chain) was retrieved from a study of shared clonotypes between healthy human individuals. Findings and caveats of the study: Memory subsets had estimated richness that was generally smaller than that of naive subsets. Rarefaction gave evidence that sorted-subset sequencing remained incomplete despite large depth.

Looked up from germline, CDR1 is MNHNS and CDR2 is SASEGT. CDR3 size: 14 residues. Unmatched junction bases numbered 10, after V lost 7 bases and J lost 6 bases. Points on this clone: Its target is not known.

The DNA input per sorted-subset replicate PCR was 200 ng, corresponding to tens of thousands of T cell genomes. The protocol was immunoSEQ multiplex PCR, while the TCRdb copy is restricted to in-frame clones and leaves out a portion. The sample shows approximately 1,500,000 clones, about 98% of them seen only once. Sequencing used naive CD4+ T cells sorted from blood. The subset here: CD45RA+ positively selected. The clonotype comes from a man aged 25-40 years in good health. The chain is built from TRBV6-1 and TRBJ2-7; 9 positions match TRBD2. The CDR3 region is CASKYRREGLEQYF. For the CDR3, the DNA is TGTGCCAGCAAATATAGGCGGGAGGGCCTCGAGCAGTACTTC.